One and the same sample provided the 21 T cell receptor beta chains below, sequenced in a study of T cell changes during pregnancy in multiple sclerosis. TCRdb's table, derived via immunoSEQ multiplex PCR, lists solely in-frame clones and lacks some. Of 70,000 to 85,000 clones listed, approximately 90% are singletons. The sequenced sample was peripheral blood, obtained before pregnancy. The source of these receptors is a female donor with multiple sclerosis, enrolled in a pregnancy study.

The CDR3: CAISDREGSSYEQYF. In DNA, the CDR3 is TGTGCCATCAGTGATCGGGAAGGGAGCTCCTACGAGCAGTACTTC. The genes are TRBV10-3 and TRBJ2-7; maybe TRBD2 (5 bases). This CDR3 comprises 15 residues. The V end was cut by 3 bases, the J end by 0 bases, with 12 bases between. Germline values: CDR1 ENHRY, CDR2 SYGVKD.

This chain joins TRBV28 and TRBJ1-5; TRBD1 matches at 9 bases. CDR1 and CDR2 from the germline V gene are MDHEN and SYDVKM. Trimming at V came to 7 bases and at J to 4 bases, leaving 8 bases not matched to a gene. The CDR3 is made up of 15 amino acids. The CDR3 spells CASTRGGTGNQPQHF. In nucleotides, the CDR3 is TGTGCCAGCACCCGAGGGGGGACAGGGAATCAGCCCCAGCATTTT.

The chain recombines TRBV5-4 with TRBJ1-4, with TRBD1 as a possible D gene (6 bases). This CDR3 spans 14 amino acids. Germline CDR1 SGHNT, CDR2 YYREEE (reference sequence). Deletions cut 3 bases from V and 1 base from J, with 7 bases between. The CDR3 region has the DNA TGTGCCAGCAGCTCACAGGGAACTAATGAAAAACTGTTTTTT. Its translation: CASSSQGTNEKLFF.

The V gene is TRBV27, the J gene TRBJ2-5; D remains ambiguous. Germline V CDR1 and CDR2: MNHEY, SMNVEV (reference sequence). V was pared by 6 bases and J by 2 bases, with 13 bases between. The CDR3 length is 14 residues. CDR3 residues: CASSPGSWQETQYF. CDR3 nucleotide sequence: TGTGCCAGCAGCCCAGGATCGTGGCAAGAGACCCAGTACTTC.

The chain links TRBV9 to TRBJ2-7; D is perhaps TRBD2 (6 bases). This CDR3 region has 13 residues. Trimming shortened V by 0 bases and J by 7 bases, and 11 bases separated the two germline ends. The germline V gene has CDR1 SGDLS and CDR2 YYNGEE. The CDR3 is CASSVDFGGEQYF. The CDR3 DNA reads as TGTGCCAGCAGCGTAGATTTCGGGGGAGAGCAGTACTTC.

V usage is TRBV7-9 and J usage is TRBJ2-1, with 11 bases identical to TRBD2. Germline V gene data show CDR1 as SEHNR and CDR2 as FQNEAQ (reference sequence). CDR3 length equals 16 residues. J lost 7 bases, V lost 4 bases, and 9 bases had no gene match. DNA for the CDR3: TGTGCCAGCAGCTGGGGGGCTAGCGGGAGGAGTAATGAGCAGTTCTTC. Protein: CASSWGASGRSNEQFF.

J is TRBJ2-7 and V is TRBV13, with TRBD2 matching over 8 bases. The germline gives CDR1 PRHDT, CDR2 FYEKMQ (reference sequence). The junction had 12 bases not matched to a gene; V was cut back by 2 bases and J by 3 bases. This CDR3 comprises 17 residues. As DNA, the CDR3 is TGTGCCAGCAGCTTATGGGGATCGGGACTAGATAGCTACGAGCAGTACTTC. Protein: CASSLWGSGLDSYEQYF.

This chain connects TRBV28 to TRBJ2-5, with TRBD2 identical over 8 bases. The CDR3 spans 17 residues. From germline, CDR1 is MDHEN and CDR2 SYDVKM. V lost 5 bases to trimming and J lost 4 bases; unmatched junction nucleotides: 15. The CDR3 sequence: CASSAKQLAVHRETQYF. The CDR3 DNA reads TGTGCCAGCAGTGCCAAGCAACTAGCGGTTCACCGAGAGACCCAGTACTTC.

The chain is built from TRBV9 and TRBJ2-7; 7 bases line up with TRBD2. Losses at the gene ends were 0 bases for V and 1 base for J; bases not matched to a gene: 4. The CDR3 extends over 15 amino acids. Germline V gene lookup returns CDR1 SGDLS and CDR2 YYNGEE. CDR3 protein: CASSVGSSGSYEQYF. The CDR3 DNA follows: TGTGCCAGCAGCGTAGGTTCTAGCGGTTCCTACGAGCAGTACTTC.

This clone is a singleton in its sample. The CDR3 nucleotides read TGTGCCAGCAGCCAAGGGGGCGGATGGAACACTGAAGCTTTCTTT. Protein: CASSQGGGWNTEAFF. The chain couples TRBV14 to TRBJ1-1, with D possibly TRBD1 on 5 matching bases. With 1 base removed from V and 1 base from J, the gap between germline ends came to 10 bases. Germline lookup yields CDR1 SGHDN and CDR2 FVKESK. The CDR3 has 15 amino acids.

V is TRBV6-1 and J is TRBJ2-4; the match to TRBD2 covers 11 bases. Germline values: CDR1 MNHNS, CDR2 SASEGT. V shed 3 bases and J 6 bases; nucleotides not matched to a gene: 4. The length of the CDR3 is 15 residues. For the CDR3, the DNA is TGTGCCAGCAGTGAGCCGGGACTAGCGGCAAACATTCAGTACTTC. Protein sequence: CASSEPGLAANIQYF.

The chain is built from TRBV28 and TRBJ1-1, with 8 bases identical to TRBD1. From germline, CDR1 is MDHEN and CDR2 SYDVKM. This CDR3 contains 14 residues. J gave up 5 bases and V 6 bases, and 8 bases lay outside the gene matches. The CDR3 bases are TGTGCCAGCAGCCCCCCACAGGGGGTAACTGAAGCTTTCTTT. This sequence encodes CASSPPQGVTEAFF.

The rearrangement joins TRBV30 to TRBJ2-1, with a tentative D call TRBD2 (5 bases). V lost 1 base, J lost 7 bases, and 8 bases lay in between. The CDR3 length is 12 residues. CDR1 is GTSNPN and CDR2 is SVGIG in the germline V gene (reference sequence). CDR3 DNA sequence: TGTGCCTGGAGTGCCCCGGGAAATGAGCAGTTCTTC. It translates to CAWSAPGNEQFF.

This clone has just one count. The rearrangement joins TRBV28 to TRBJ2-1; weak D call: TRBD1 (6 bases). The germline V gene encodes CDR1 MDHEN and CDR2 SYDVKM. This CDR3 is 14 amino acids long. V gave up 5 bases and J gave up 8 bases, with 16 bases separating them. This CDR3 is CASSLTGAWDEQFF. The CDR3 DNA reads as TGTGCCAGCAGTCTGACAGGCGCCTGGGATGAGCAGTTCTTC.

This clone was observed a handful of times. This rearrangement joins TRBV14 to TRBJ1-1; possible D gene TRBD1, 6 bases. From germline, CDR1 is SGHDN and CDR2 FVKESK. Trimming stripped 1 base from V and 0 bases from J, with 12 bases between. This CDR3 has 16 amino acids. Written as DNA, the CDR3 is TGTGCCAGCAGCCAAGTCAGGGGCACTATGAACACTGAAGCTTTCTTT. It codes for CASSQVRGTMNTEAFF. The full variable domain, rest sourced from reference TRBV14 and TRBJ1-1, is EAGVTQFPSHSVIEKGQTVTLRCDPISGHDNLYWYRRVMGKEIKFLLHFVKESKQDESGMPNNRFLAERTGGTYSTLKVQPAELEDSGVYFCASSQVRGTMNTEAFFGQGTRLTVV.

The chain recombines TRBV28 with TRBJ1-2, with TRBD1 matching over 8 bases. The V gene end was trimmed by 8 bases and the J gene end by 5 bases; junction bases not matched to a gene: 10. The CDR3 length is 14 residues. Germline lookup yields CDR1 MDHEN and CDR2 SYDVKM. In DNA, the CDR3 is TGTGCCAGCTACCAGGGGGCGCGAGGGTATGGCTACACCTTC. It translates to CASYQGARGYGYTF.

CDR3 sequence reads: CASNSIKGMAANTGELFF. For the CDR3, the DNA is TGTGCCAGCAACTCAATCAAGGGGATGGCCGCGAACACCGGGGAGCTGTTTTTT. V usage is TRBV28 and J usage is TRBJ2-2; maybe TRBD1 (5 bases). This CDR3 has 18 amino acids. Deletions cut 7 bases from V and 0 bases from J, with 21 bases between. From germline, CDR1 is MDHEN and CDR2 SYDVKM.

The V call is TRBV7-8, the J call TRBJ2-7; D uncertain. There are 11 residues in the CDR3. Per the germline V gene, CDR1 is SGHVS and CDR2 is FQNEAQ. The V and J ends lost 1 base and 10 bases respectively, with 8 bases between them. The CDR3 here is CASSLGTEQYF. The DNA for the CDR3 is TGTGCCAGCAGCTTAGGAACAGAACAGTACTTC.

This sequence joins TRBV9 and TRBJ2-1, with 10 positions matching TRBD2. This CDR3 contains 16 residues. Germline V gives CDR1 SGDLS, CDR2 YYNGEE. Losses at the gene ends were 4 bases for V and 7 bases for J; bases not matched to a gene: 11. CDR3 sequence: CASSPPASGRGNEQFF. The DNA of the CDR3 is TGTGCCAGCAGCCCCCCGGCTAGCGGGAGAGGTAATGAGCAGTTCTTC.

This chain connects TRBV6-1 to TRBJ1-5, with D possibly TRBD1 on 5 matching bases. Germline V lookup: CDR1 MNHNS, CDR2 SASEGT. CDR3 length equals 12 residues. Trimming took off 6 bases at V and 6 bases at J, with 9 bases between the two ends. As DNA, the CDR3 is TGTGCCAGCAGGGGGGGAGCTCAGCCCCAGCATTTT. Translating gives CASRGGAQPQHF.

The chain has TRBV13 and TRBJ2-7; 8 bases map to TRBD1. V was clipped by 3 bases and J by 1 base; unmatched bases: 2. CDR3 length: 14 residues. The germline V gene encodes CDR1 PRHDT and CDR2 FYEKMQ (reference sequence). In DNA, the CDR3 is TGTGCCAGCAGCTTTGGGACAGGTTCCTACGAGCAGTACTTC. Translating gives CASSFGTGSYEQYF.